Below, 14 T cell receptor beta chains from the same sample are listed, as sequenced in a study of cytomegalovirus exposure and HLA in healthy donors. Primers for the PCR totalled 60 Vbeta and 13 Jbeta. Some clones are missing from TCRdb's copy, which holds only in-frame ones; the method was immunoSEQ multiplex PCR. Here the sample spans about 170,000 clones, 82% being singletons. The sample comprised PBMCs. The receptors were sampled from a girl under 18 in good health and CMV-seropositive.

This chain uses TRBV9 with TRBJ1-5; no clear D. This CDR3 contains 15 residues. Trimming stripped 4 bases from V and 2 bases from J, with 13 bases between. Germline-derived CDR1 and CDR2 are SGDLS and YYNGEE. The chain's CDR3 is CASSTDPQGNQPQHF. In DNA form, the CDR3 reads TGTGCCAGCAGCACCGACCCTCAGGGCAATCAGCCCCAGCATTTT.

This rearrangement joins TRBV4-2 to TRBJ2-1; 8 bases are shared with TRBD2. Losses at the gene ends were 2 bases for V and 4 bases for J; bases not matched to a gene: 7. Germline CDR1 reads LGHNA; CDR2 reads YNFKEQ. The CDR3 contains 16 residues. CDR3 in amino acids: CASSQFSGSGYNEQFF. The CDR3, as DNA: TGTGCCAGCAGCCAATTCAGCGGGAGTGGGTACAATGAGCAGTTCTTC.

The J gene is TRBJ2-1, the V gene TRBV11-2; 11 bases are a match to TRBD2. This CDR3 contains 14 residues. Germline V gene sequence: CDR1 SGHAT, CDR2 FQNNGV. V lost 3 bases and J lost 6; bases outside the gene matches: 1. The CDR3 is CASSFGTSGNEQFF. CDR3 DNA sequence: TGTGCCAGCAGCTTTGGGACTAGCGGCAATGAGCAGTTCTTC.

The chain links TRBV27 to TRBJ1-3; possible D gene TRBD1, 6 bases. Trimming removed 1 base from V and 3 bases from J, with 16 bases in between. The CDR3 runs 17 residues. CDR1 is MNHEY, CDR2 SMNVEV, per germline (reference sequence). The CDR3 sequence is CASSLWGRGFGGNTIYF. CDR3 coding DNA: TGTGCCAGCAGTTTATGGGGCAGGGGATTTGGTGGAAACACCATATATTTT.

J is TRBJ2-5 and V is TRBV4-2; perhaps TRBD2 as D (5 bases). The V gene lost 0 bases and the J gene lost 4 bases, with 9 bases spanning the gap. Per germline, CDR1 LGHNA and CDR2 YNFKEQ. CDR3 length: 14 residues. The CDR3 protein is CASSQDRERETQYF. The CDR3 nucleotides are TGTGCCAGCAGCCAAGATAGGGAGCGAGAGACCCAGTACTTC.

Only one count was recorded for this clone. The V gene is TRBV7-2, the J gene TRBJ2-7; 11 bases map to TRBD2. V lost 5 bases and J lost 5; bases outside the gene matches: 5. This CDR3 spans 14 amino acids. Looked up from germline, CDR1 is SGHTA and CDR2 is FQGNSA. The DNA for the CDR3 is TGTGCCAGCAGCAGACTAGCGGGGTTCGACGAGCAGTACTTC. Amino acid sequence: CASSRLAGFDEQYF.

The chain employs TRBV2 and TRBJ2-2; D may be TRBD2 (6 bases). The CDR3 spans 15 residues. The ends were cut back, 1 base at V and 2 bases at J, with 8 bases in the middle. Germline V gene data show CDR1 as SNHLY and CDR2 as FYNNEI. DNA of the CDR3: TGTGCCAGCAGTGAAGTAGGGACTAACACCGGGGAGCTGTTTTTT. Translation gives CASSEVGTNTGELFF.

This rearrangement joins TRBV5-1 to TRBJ2-5; a weak D match, TRBD1 (5 bases). With 1 base removed from V and 5 bases from J, the gap between germline ends came to 12 bases. The germline V gene encodes CDR1 SGHRS and CDR2 YFSETQ. This CDR3 comprises 14 residues. CDR3 protein: CASSLTQQDETQYF. The CDR3 DNA sequence: TGCGCCAGCAGCTTGACACAACAGGACGAGACCCAGTACTTC.

The sample holds a few counts of this clone. The chain has TRBV9 and TRBJ1-4; a weak D match, TRBD1 (6 bases). Germline V gives CDR1 SGDLS, CDR2 YYNGEE. The CDR3 consists of 14 residues. The V end was cut by 3 bases, the J end by 5 bases, with 11 bases between. The CDR3 nucleotides are TGTGCCAGCAGCGCGGGACACAGAAATGAAAAACTGTTTTTT. Translating gives CASSAGHRNEKLFF.

The chain is built from TRBV7-9 and TRBJ2-7; TRBD1 might be the D (6 bases). The V end lost 1 base, the J end lost 0 bases, and 19 bases lay between the germline ends. Germline-derived CDR1 and CDR2 are SEHNR and FQNEAQ (reference sequence). The CDR3 has 18 residues. CDR3 nucleotides: TGTGCCAGCAGCTTAGACGCCAGGGGTTCCCCATACTCCTACGAGCAGTACTTC. This sequence encodes CASSLDARGSPYSYEQYF.

The chain is built from TRBV4-2 and TRBJ2-7, with D unclear. Germline V gene lookup returns CDR1 LGHNA and CDR2 YNFKEQ. V lost 1 base to trimming and J lost 0 bases, with 7 bases between them. The length of the CDR3 is 14 residues. Here the CDR3 DNA reads TGTGCCAGCAGCCAAGCGGCGGACTCCTACGAGCAGTACTTC. Translation: CASSQAADSYEQYF.

The J gene is TRBJ2-3, the V gene TRBV4-1; TRBD2 matches at 13 bases. V dropped 3 bases and J dropped 4; count of bases not matched to a gene: 16. Germline loops: CDR1 MGHRA, CDR2 YSYEKL. This CDR3 comprises 20 residues. The CDR3 region has the DNA TGCGCCAGCAGCCAGCGGGGGAACCTACTAGCGGGAGGGAGGGCAGATACGCAGTATTTT. Encoded protein: CASSQRGNLLAGGRADTQYF.

The V call is TRBV9, the J call TRBJ2-1; a possible D gene is TRBD2 (5 bases). Germline V gene sequence: CDR1 SGDLS, CDR2 YYNGEE. The CDR3 extends over 15 amino acids. V was pared by 0 bases and J by 1 base, with 8 bases between. The CDR3 protein is CASSVEPGSYNEQFF. The CDR3 coding sequence is TGTGCCAGCAGCGTAGAACCGGGATCCTACAATGAGCAGTTCTTC.

The J gene is TRBJ2-2, the V gene TRBV2, with 8 nucleotides matching TRBD2. Germline V gene data show CDR1 as SNHLY and CDR2 as FYNNEI. This CDR3 comprises 14 residues. Losses at the gene ends were 6 bases for V and 4 bases for J; bases not matched to a gene: 4. Written as DNA, the CDR3 is TGTGCCAGCAGATATCTAGCGGGCACCGGGGAGCTGTTTTTT. This translates into CASRYLAGTGELFF.